This T cell receptor beta chain originates from a study of blood T cell repertoires in COVID-19. This study enrolled people aged about 18 to 100 from under 25 US geographic areas. The V and J ends lost 8 bases and 4 bases, in that order; junction bases with no gene match: 9. The CDR3 has 15 residues. CDR1 and CDR2 from the germline V gene are LNHNV and YYDKDF (reference sequence). Clones were sequenced by immunoSEQ multiplex PCR, and TCRdb holds only the in-frame ones, with some missing. The table records around 170,000 clones, 60% to 80% of them present only once. The TCR sequence derives from a man between 60 and 70 years old who had been exposed to COVID-19. V gene TRBV15 combines with J gene TRBJ2-2; 8 bases map to TRBD2. The sample comprised PBMCs or T cells enriched from blood (not recorded which). The CDR3 region has the DNA TGTGCCACCTCCCTTAGCGGGGCCGGCACCGGGGAGCTGTTTTTT. It yields the protein CATSLSGAGTGELFF.